The 10 T cell receptor beta chains below all came from one sample that was sequenced in a study of blood T cell dynamics during melanoma immunotherapy. Sequenced by immunoSEQ multiplex PCR; TCRdb stores in-frame clones only, minus some. The repertoire holds around 16,000 clones, with approximately 93% as singletons. Time point of the sample: pre-treatment baseline. This specimen was blood, taken from a patient treated with checkpoint blockade. The receptors originated from a human donor with melanoma.

The chain combines TRBV7-2 with TRBJ1-5; D gene unclear. This CDR3 spans 15 amino acids. The germline gives CDR1 SGHTA, CDR2 FQGNSA. V gave up 1 base and J gave up 0 bases, with 7 bases separating them. The CDR3: CASSLVANSNQPQHF. The CDR3 nucleotides read TGTGCCAGCAGCTTAGTGGCAAATAGCAATCAGCCCCAGCATTTT.

In this sample, this clone turned up once. This rearrangement joins TRBV2 to TRBJ2-1; D possibly corresponds to TRBD2 (6 bases). Looked up from germline, CDR1 is SNHLY and CDR2 is FYNNEI. Trimming left V 7 bases short and J 5 bases short, with 15 bases between. The CDR3 loop spans 14 amino acids. CDR3 bases: TGTGCCAGCAAGGCTTCCGGGGGAAACAATGAGCAGTTCTTC. Amino acids: CASKASGGNNEQFF.

The rearrangement links TRBV4-1 to TRBJ2-1; D ambiguous. Germline V gene lookup returns CDR1 MGHRA and CDR2 YSYEKL. The length of the CDR3 is 18 residues. Deletions cut 0 bases from V and 6 bases from J, with 21 bases between. The CDR3 region is CASSQDGFLGPERNEQFF. The CDR3 nucleotides read TGCGCCAGCAGCCAAGATGGGTTCTTGGGTCCGGAGCGCAATGAGCAGTTCTTC.

The chain employs TRBV29-1 and TRBJ1-2; D uncertain. V lost 3 bases to trimming and J lost 4 bases, with 12 bases between them. CDR3 length equals 13 residues. The germline V gene has CDR1 SQVTM and CDR2 ANQGSEA. CDR3 loop: CSVDEGFSYGYTF. CDR3 DNA sequence: TGCAGCGTTGATGAAGGGTTCAGCTATGGCTACACCTTC.

The chain is built from TRBV18 and TRBJ2-7; TRBD2 aligns across 15 bases. The CDR3 covers 17 residues. The trim removed 1 base at V and 0 bases at J, leaving 1 base unmatched. Germline assignment: CDR1 KGHSH and CDR2 LQKENI. The CDR3 spells CASSPLGLAGGSYEQYF. The CDR3 bases are TGTGCCAGCTCACCACTGGGACTAGCGGGGGGCTCCTACGAGCAGTACTTC.

The V and J genes are TRBV19 and TRBJ1-1; the match to TRBD1 covers 9 bases. Germline V gene sequence: CDR1 LNHDA, CDR2 SQIVND (reference sequence). With 4 bases clipped from V and 6 bases from J, the junction kept 6 bases outside the gene matches. CDR3 length: 14 amino acids. In DNA form, the CDR3 reads TGTGCCAGTAGTACCAGGGACAGGGCGGCTGAAGCTTTCTTT. This encodes CASSTRDRAAEAFF.

J is TRBJ1-3 and V is TRBV7-9; TRBD1 might be the D (5 bases). This CDR3 has 14 amino acids. Trimming left V 6 bases short and J 7 bases short, with 16 bases between. Germline assignment: CDR1 SEHNR and CDR2 FQNEAQ (reference sequence). CDR3 in amino acids: CASRNGASANTIYF. The CDR3 nucleotides read TGTGCCAGCAGAAACGGGGCTAGTGCGAACACCATATATTTT.

V gene TRBV29-1 combines with J gene TRBJ1-1; D unresolved. This CDR3 has 10 residues. Germline V lookup: CDR1 SQVTM, CDR2 ANQGSEA. V lost 7 bases to trimming and J lost 3 bases, with 6 bases between them. The CDR3 DNA sequence: TGCAGCGCCCGGGACACTGAAGCTTTCTTT. The encoded protein is CSARDTEAFF.

The chain uses TRBV28 and TRBJ2-7, with TRBD1 matching over 11 bases. The CDR3 runs to 13 residues. Per germline, CDR1 MDHEN and CDR2 SYDVKM. The V gene end was trimmed by 10 bases and the J gene end by 4 bases; junction bases not matched to a gene: 6. CDR3 nucleotides: TGTGCCATCGGACAGGGGGCGATTTACGAGCAGTACTTC. Protein sequence: CAIGQGAIYEQYF.

V gene TRBV30 combines with J gene TRBJ1-5; D might be TRBD1 (5 bases). CDR3 length: 13 residues. Germline-derived CDR1 and CDR2 are GTSNPN and SVGIG (reference sequence). V was cut by 0 bases and J by 9 bases, with 12 bases left in between. The DNA for the CDR3 is TGTGCCTGGAGTGTAGACAGCCTGGGGCCCCAGCATTTT. The encoded protein is CAWSVDSLGPQHF.